The clone carrying this T cell receptor beta chain was detected ten times or more. What it binds is unknown. Unique molecular identifiers were incorporated when the TCRbeta library was constructed. From the PCR reads, TCRdb called clonotypes with MiXCR, one entry per CDR3 protein. The sample lists almost 500,000 distinct CDR3 sequences, 8% to 11% seen once, with 2% to 2.5% in the top ten. The source of the sample is a study of T-cell reconstitution after alpha-beta-depleted transplantation in children. Whole-study findings and limits: After transplant, high TCRbeta diversity at day 60 in some patients arose from surviving recipient T cells and thymic progenitors. Reportedly, only several hundred clones from non-depleted graft cells drove alpha-beta T-cell counts at about two months. Once a year had passed after transplant, T-cell counts and diversity came mostly from newly produced T cells.

This CDR3 comprises 15 residues. V lost 2 bases and J 6 bases, leaving 17 bases between the germline ends. Germline V lookup: CDR1 MNHEY, CDR2 SMNVEV (reference sequence). The chain is built from TRBV27 and TRBJ2-7; either TRBD1 or TRBD2 may supply D (5 bases each). Sequencing used PBMCs, obtained before TCRalphabeta/CD19-depleted stem cell transplant. The receptor was isolated from a child younger than 10 with inherited bone marrow failure, due to receive a stem cell transplant. CDR3 sequence (DNA): TGTGCCAGCAGTTTAGGGGCTAGAGGGGCCTCCGAGCAGTACTTC. It encodes CASSLGARGASEQYF.